Each of the 10 T cell receptor beta chains below was sequenced from the same sample in a study of regulatory T cells in long-lasting Graves disease. Specified time point: newly diagnosed GD, antithyroid drugs for less than 3 months. The TCR library was made from RNA that had been extracted from PBMCs in TRIzol. Researchers made TCR beta libraries by using iRepertoire HTBI primers and running Arm-PCR on CDR3 regions. TCRdb reanalysed the multiplex PCR reads using MiXCR and keeps one entry per CDR3 protein. Of about 420,000 distinct CDR3 sequences listed, about 17% were seen once; the top ten hold around 23%. These data also formed part of another study, on T cells in Graves' hyperthyroidism and ophthalmopathy.

Sample: peripheral blood mononuclear cells (PBMCs), taken at new diagnosis, from a patient treated with antithyroid drugs. All receptors come from a woman younger than 35 with Graves disease.

This clonotype was detected many times. The CDR3 sequence: CASSPWDDTDTQYF. DNA of the CDR3: TGTGCCAGCAGTCCCTGGGACGACACAGATACGCAGTATTTT. V usage is TRBV28 and J usage is TRBJ2-3; D possibly uses TRBD1 or TRBD2 (5 bases each). CDR3 length equals 14 residues. CDR1 and CDR2 (germline): MDHEN, SYDVKM. The germline V and J ends were trimmed by 5 bases and 2 bases, with 11 bases remaining between them.

The chain has TRBV20-1 and TRBJ2-5, with 10 bases that match TRBD2. From germline, CDR1 is DFQATT and CDR2 SNEGSKA (reference sequence). J gave up 5 bases and V 3 bases, and 3 bases lay outside the gene matches. This CDR3 contains 13 residues. This CDR3 reads CSASLAGVETQYF. The CDR3 DNA is TGCAGTGCTAGTCTAGCGGGAGTGGAGACCCAGTACTTC.

This clonotype was counted many times. J is TRBJ1-1 and V is TRBV20-1; no clear D gene. V was pared by 4 bases and J by 1 base, with 4 bases between. CDR1 is DFQATT and CDR2 is SNEGSKA in the germline V gene (reference sequence). The CDR3 runs 11 residues. The CDR3: CSAISNTEAFF. CDR3 sequence (DNA): TGCAGTGCTATCTCGAACACTGAAGCTTTCTTT.

This clonotype showed up many times. The rearrangement links TRBV29-1 to TRBJ1-1, with TRBD1 matching over 7 bases. Germline CDR1 SQVTM, CDR2 ANQGSEA. J lost 1 base, V lost 6 bases, and 2 bases had no gene match. This CDR3 has 12 amino acids. The CDR3: CSVGQQNTEAFF. The CDR3 bases are TGCAGCGTGGGACAGCAGAACACTGAAGCTTTCTTT.

Concerning this clonotype itself: This may be a read error, as it is one base from a much larger clone. This chain links TRBV12-3 or TRBV12-4 with TRBJ2-1; D uncertain. This CDR3 has 10 amino acids. The V gene lost 3 bases and the J gene lost 10 bases, with 4 bases spanning the gap. The CDR3 here is CASSLHEQFF. CDR3 in DNA: TGTGCCAGCAGTTTGCACGAGCAGTTCTTC.

This clonotype turned up a few times. No conserved phenylalanine or tryptophan is present at the end of the CDR3, so a read error is the likely explanation. The chain is built from TRBV7-3 and TRBJ2-7; weak D call: TRBD2 (6 bases). This CDR3 comprises 13 residues. The V gene's germline CDR1 is SGHTA and CDR2 FQGTGA. V was pared by 8 bases and J by 7 bases, with 18 bases between. The CDR3 is CASGSGLPGEQYL. DNA of the CDR3: TGTGCCAGCGGATCGGGACTCCCGGGAGAGCAGTACCTC.

This clonotype came up many times. The V and J genes are TRBV11-2 and TRBJ2-7; perhaps D is TRBD1 or TRBD2 (5 bases each). The CDR3 consists of 15 residues. Trimming removed 7 bases from V and 2 bases from J, with 18 bases in between. Germline CDR1 SGHAT, CDR2 FQNNGV. The CDR3, as DNA: TGTGCCAGCATGCCGCTTTCGGGACGAACCTACGAGCAGTACTTC. As protein: CASMPLSGRTYEQYF.

This clonotype was counted at least ten times. The chain employs TRBV20-1 and TRBJ1-1; D is undetermined. V was clipped by 3 bases and J by 5 bases, with 13 bases between them. CDR3 length: 13 residues. Germline CDR1 is DFQATT and CDR2 is SNEGSKA (reference sequence). The CDR3 protein is CSARTPLLTEAFF. DNA of the CDR3: TGCAGTGCTAGGACCCCCCTGCTTACTGAAGCTTTCTTT.

The chain uses TRBV20-1 and TRBJ2-5, with TRBD1 matching over 8 bases. The CDR3 loop spans 14 amino acids. Per the germline V gene, CDR1 is DFQATT and CDR2 is SNEGSKA (reference sequence). V gave up 2 bases and J gave up 7 bases; unmatched junction bases: 9. The CDR3 sequence is CSARRYQGAVTQYF. DNA for the CDR3: TGCAGTGCTAGACGGTATCAGGGGGCTGTGACCCAGTACTTC.

CDR3 DNA sequence: TGTGCCAGCAGCCAAGCGGGACCTTTTTTCGATACGCAGTATTTT. This sequence encodes CASSQAGPFFDTQYF. This sequence joins TRBV14 and TRBJ2-3, with D perhaps being TRBD1 or TRBD2 (5 bases each). In germline, CDR1 is SGHDN, CDR2 FVKESK. This CDR3 contains 15 residues. With 1 base removed from V and 6 bases from J, the gap between germline ends came to 14 bases.